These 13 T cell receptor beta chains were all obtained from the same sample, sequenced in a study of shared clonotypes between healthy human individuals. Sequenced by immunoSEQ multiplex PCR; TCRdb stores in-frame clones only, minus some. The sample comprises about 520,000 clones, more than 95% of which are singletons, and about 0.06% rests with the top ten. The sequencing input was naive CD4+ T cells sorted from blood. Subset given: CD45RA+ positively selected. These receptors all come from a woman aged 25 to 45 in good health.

This CDR3 reads CASSLFAVSEPYGYTF. The DNA for the CDR3 is TGTGCCAGCAGTTTATTCGCAGTCAGCGAACCCTATGGCTACACCTTC. The chain uses TRBV28 and TRBJ1-2, with no clear D. Trimming pared 1 base from V and 4 bases from J, leaving 16 bases between. The CDR3 has 16 amino acids. Germline CDR1 MDHEN, CDR2 SYDVKM.

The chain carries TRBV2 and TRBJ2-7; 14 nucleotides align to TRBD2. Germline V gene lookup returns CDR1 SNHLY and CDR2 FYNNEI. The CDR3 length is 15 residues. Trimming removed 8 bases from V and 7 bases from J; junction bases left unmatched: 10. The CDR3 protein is CASHQGLAGVREQYF. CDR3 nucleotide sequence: TGTGCCAGCCACCAGGGACTAGCGGGAGTCAGGGAGCAGTACTTC.

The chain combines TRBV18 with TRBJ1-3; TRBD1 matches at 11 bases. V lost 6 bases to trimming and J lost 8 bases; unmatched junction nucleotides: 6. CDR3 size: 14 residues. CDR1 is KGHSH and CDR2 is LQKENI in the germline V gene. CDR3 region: CASSPGTGGHTIYF. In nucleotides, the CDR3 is TGTGCCAGCTCGCCCGGGACAGGGGGACACACCATATATTTT.

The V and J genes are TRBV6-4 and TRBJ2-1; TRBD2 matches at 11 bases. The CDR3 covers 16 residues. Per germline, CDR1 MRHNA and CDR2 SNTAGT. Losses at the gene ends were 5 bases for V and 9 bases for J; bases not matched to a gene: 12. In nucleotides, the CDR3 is TGTGCCAGCAGTTCTAGACTAGCGGGATCAGTGGGTGAGCAGTTCTTC. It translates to CASSSRLAGSVGEQFF.

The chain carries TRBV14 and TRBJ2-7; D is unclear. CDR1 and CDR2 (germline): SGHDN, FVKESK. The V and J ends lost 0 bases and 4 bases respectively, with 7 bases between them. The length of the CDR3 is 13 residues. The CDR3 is CASSQDENYEQYF. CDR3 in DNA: TGTGCCAGCAGCCAAGATGAGAATTACGAGCAGTACTTC.

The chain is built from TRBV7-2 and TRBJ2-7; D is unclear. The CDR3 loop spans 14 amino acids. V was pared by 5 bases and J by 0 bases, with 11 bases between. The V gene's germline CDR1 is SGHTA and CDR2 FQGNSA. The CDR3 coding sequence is TGTGCCAGCAGCGTCAGTAGGAGCTCCTACGAGCAGTACTTC. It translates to CASSVSRSSYEQYF.

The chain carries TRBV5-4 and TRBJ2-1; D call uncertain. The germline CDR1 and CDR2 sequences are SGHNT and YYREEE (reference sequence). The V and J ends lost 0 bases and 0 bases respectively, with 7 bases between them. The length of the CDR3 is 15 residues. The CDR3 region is CASSLDGRSYNEQFF. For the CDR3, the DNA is TGTGCCAGCAGCTTGGACGGGCGCTCCTACAATGAGCAGTTCTTC.

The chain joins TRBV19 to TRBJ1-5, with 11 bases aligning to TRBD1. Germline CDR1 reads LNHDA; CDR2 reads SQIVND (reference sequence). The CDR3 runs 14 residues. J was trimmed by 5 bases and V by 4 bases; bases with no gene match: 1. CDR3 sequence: CASSTDRGHQPQHF. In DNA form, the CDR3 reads TGTGCCAGTAGTACGGACAGGGGGCATCAGCCCCAGCATTTT.

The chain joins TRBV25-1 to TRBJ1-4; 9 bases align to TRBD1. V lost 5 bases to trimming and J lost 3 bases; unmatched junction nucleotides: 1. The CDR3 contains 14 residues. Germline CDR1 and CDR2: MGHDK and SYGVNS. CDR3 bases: TGTGCCAGCAGTACAGGGGGCCCTAATGAAAAACTGTTTTTT. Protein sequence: CASSTGGPNEKLFF.

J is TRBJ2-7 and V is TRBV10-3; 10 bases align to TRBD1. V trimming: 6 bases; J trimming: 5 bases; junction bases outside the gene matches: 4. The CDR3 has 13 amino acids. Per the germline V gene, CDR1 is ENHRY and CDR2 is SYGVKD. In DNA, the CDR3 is TGTGCCATCAGGGCGACAGGGGGCCACGAGCAGTACTTC. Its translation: CAIRATGGHEQYF.

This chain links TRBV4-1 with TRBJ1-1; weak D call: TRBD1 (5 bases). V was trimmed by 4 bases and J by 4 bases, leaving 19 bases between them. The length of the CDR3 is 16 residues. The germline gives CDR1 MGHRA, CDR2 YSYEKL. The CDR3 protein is CASSRRVRDDGTEAFF. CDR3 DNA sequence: TGCGCCAGCAGCCGGAGGGTAAGGGACGATGGCACTGAAGCTTTCTTT.

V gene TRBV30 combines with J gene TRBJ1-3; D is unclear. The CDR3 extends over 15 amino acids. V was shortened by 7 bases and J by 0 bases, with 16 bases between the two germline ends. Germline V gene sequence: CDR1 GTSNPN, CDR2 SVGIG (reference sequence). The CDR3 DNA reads TGTGCCTTCTCTCCCCTCGCGAACTCTGGAAACACCATATATTTT. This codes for CAFSPLANSGNTIYF.

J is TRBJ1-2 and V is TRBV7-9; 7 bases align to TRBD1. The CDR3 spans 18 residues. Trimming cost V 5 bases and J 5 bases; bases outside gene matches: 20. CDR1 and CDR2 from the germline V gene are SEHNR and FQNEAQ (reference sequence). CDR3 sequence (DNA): TGTGCCAGCAGCCCACGCCCCACCAGGGGGGGGCCTTGGTATGGCTACACCTTC. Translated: CASSPRPTRGGPWYGYTF.